This T cell receptor beta chain was recorded in a study of cytotoxic CD8 clonotypes in ibrutinib-treated CLL. TCRdb keeps only in-frame clones here, not all; method: immunoSEQ multiplex PCR. The data contain about 29,000 clones, 60% to 85% of them singletons. The germline gives CDR1 LGHNA, CDR2 YSLEER. CDR3 length: 17 residues. The V end was cut by 0 bases, the J end by 0 bases, with 13 bases between. V usage is TRBV4-3 and J usage is TRBJ2-3; a weak D match, TRBD2 (5 bases). This receptor was identified in a human donor with chronic lymphocytic leukemia. The sequencing here drew on PBMCs, taken after 36 months of ibrutinib treatment. CDR3 sequence reads: CASSQDLPGGSTDTQYF. CDR3 in DNA: TGCGCCAGCAGCCAAGATCTCCCGGGCGGGAGCACAGATACGCAGTATTTT.